This T cell receptor (beta chain) was profiled in a study of blood T cell repertoires in COVID-19. Whole-study context: Donors in the United States, Italy and Spain gave samples during acute or convalescent COVID-19. T cells, B-cell-depleted T cells, or PBMCs supplied cDNA or gDNA.

V lost 5 bases to trimming and J lost 0 bases, with 7 bases between them. There are 13 residues in the CDR3. Original processing notes: Amplification of reference gene primers was used by the study to estimate nucleated cell counts. TCRdb keeps only in-frame clones here, not all; method: immunoSEQ multiplex PCR. The V and J calls and the clone size are those of that table, but D and trimming were determined from the DNA. The sample consists of approximately 300,000 clones, about 90% of them appearing once. The specimen was peripheral blood. The clonotype comes from a man aged 18 to 35 who had recovered from COVID-19. The chain is built from TRBV12-3 or TRBV12-4 and TRBJ1-2; no firm D call. CDR3 in amino acids: CASSPQTNYGYTF. The CDR3 region has the DNA TGTGCCAGCAGTCCCCAGACTAACTATGGCTACACCTTC.